This entry lists 11 T cell receptor beta chains sequenced from one sample in a study of vaccination effects on CD4 cells after COVID-19. After expansion with viral peptide pools in the ViraFEST assay, antigen-specific CD4+ T cells were sequenced. Following a roughly 10-day culture, CD4+ T cells were purified. In the vaccine recipients, nucleocapsid antibodies were negative and there was no prior SARS-CoV-2 infection. These receptors' antigens are unknown. Repertoires were generated with immunoSEQ multiplex PCR, while TCRdb's copy carries only in-frame clones and drops some. Among some 65,000 clones listed, 70% to 80% were seen once. Sequences were derived from CD4+ T cells from PBMCs cultured with HCoV-NL63 spike peptides, sampled before COVID-19 vaccination. Source of these receptors: a human donor who received a COVID-19 vaccine.

The chain has TRBV7-3 and TRBJ2-1; D may correspond to TRBD1 or TRBD2 (6 bases each). Germline CDR1 SGHTA, CDR2 FQGTGA. This CDR3 is built from 15 residues. V lost 5 bases to trimming and J lost 0 bases, with 11 bases between them. The CDR3 sequence is CASSPSGASYNEQFF. Here the CDR3 DNA reads TGTGCCAGCAGCCCGTCGGGGGCCTCCTACAATGAGCAGTTCTTC.

The chain combines TRBV5-8 with TRBJ2-2, with 10 nucleotides matching TRBD1. Losses at the gene ends were 3 bases for V and 5 bases for J; bases not matched to a gene: 4. Germline CDR1 is SGHTS and CDR2 is YDEGEE. The CDR3 has 15 residues. The CDR3 here is CASSSGTGETGELFF. The CDR3 nucleotides read TGTGCCAGCAGCTCCGGGACAGGGGAAACCGGGGAGCTGTTTTTT.

This chain links TRBV6-2 or TRBV6-3 with TRBJ2-2; the D gene could be TRBD1 or TRBD2 (5 bases each). V was pared by 2 bases and J by 5 bases, with 15 bases between. Germline CDR1 reads MNHEY; CDR2 reads SVGEGT. The CDR3 runs to 16 residues. This CDR3 reads CASSYPFRQRTGELFF. CDR3 sequence (DNA): TGTGCCAGCAGTTACCCCTTTCGACAGCGGACCGGGGAGCTGTTTTTT.

This clone was seen only a few times. The J gene is TRBJ1-5, the V gene TRBV19, with 8 bases that match TRBD1. The CDR3 consists of 15 residues. V dropped 6 bases and J dropped 7; count of bases not matched to a gene: 11. Germline CDR1 is LNHDA and CDR2 is SQIVND (reference sequence). CDR3 sequence: CASSIQTGVGQPQHF. DNA for the CDR3: TGTGCCAGTAGCATTCAGACAGGGGTAGGACAGCCCCAGCATTTT.

A note on this clone: Distinct nucleotide sequences in the sample also encode this CDR3. The genes are TRBV12-3 or TRBV12-4 and TRBJ1-1, with D maybe TRBD1 (6 bases). V was pared by 3 bases and J by 2 bases, with 7 bases between. This CDR3 comprises 13 residues. CDR3: CASSLGGNTEAFF. CDR3 DNA sequence: TGTGCCAGCAGTTTGGGGGGCAACACTGAAGCTTTCTTT.

V usage is TRBV2 and J usage is TRBJ1-1, with D uncertain. In germline, CDR1 is SNHLY, CDR2 FYNNEI. This CDR3 has 13 residues. V lost 4 bases and J lost 1, with 7 bases in between. The CDR3 reads CASSVQGNTEAFF. The DNA for the CDR3 is TGTGCCAGCAGTGTGCAAGGGAACACTGAAGCTTTCTTT.

The chain uses TRBV7-6 and TRBJ1-4; 8 nucleotides align to TRBD1. The V segment lost 0 bases and the J segment 7 bases; nucleotides outside the gene matches: 4. The V gene's germline CDR1 is SGHVS and CDR2 FNYEAQ. The CDR3 spans 15 residues. The CDR3 DNA follows: TGTGCCAGCAGCTTAGCGGACAGGGTCAGTGAAAAACTGTTTTTT. Translating gives CASSLADRVSEKLFF.

This chain joins TRBV3-1 (or the pseudogene TRBV3-2) and TRBJ1-5; tentative D call: TRBD1 (5 bases). V was cut by 5 bases and J by 7 bases, with 21 bases left in between. CDR3 length equals 16 residues. Germline V gives CDR1 LGHDT, CDR2 YNNKEL (reference sequence). The CDR3 here is CASSYRTRRRRQPQHF. The CDR3 region has the DNA TGTGCCAGCAGCTATCGGACAAGACGCCGAAGGCAGCCCCAGCATTTT.

The gene calls are TRBV7-9 and TRBJ2-5; TRBD2 matches at 7 bases. The length of the CDR3 is 15 residues. Trimming removed 2 bases from V and 1 base from J; junction bases left unmatched: 4. CDR1 is SEHNR and CDR2 is FQNEAQ in the germline V gene (reference sequence). CDR3 sequence (DNA): TGTGCCAGCAGCTTACTAGCGGAGCTCCAAGAGACCCAGTACTTC. As protein: CASSLLAELQETQYF.

The chain recombines TRBV15 with TRBJ1-5; D unclear. This CDR3 is built from 13 residues. Germline CDR1 is LNHNV and CDR2 is YYDKDF (reference sequence). The germline V and J ends were trimmed by 4 bases and 4 bases, with 8 bases remaining between them. The CDR3 region is CATSNQQNQPQHF. CDR3 in DNA: TGTGCCACCAGCAACCAGCAAAATCAGCCCCAGCATTTT.

The chain employs TRBV10-3 and TRBJ1-1; 11 nucleotides agree with TRBD1. Germline CDR1 is ENHRY and CDR2 is SYGVKD. This CDR3 has 13 residues. The junction had 2 bases not matched to a gene; V was cut back by 5 bases and J by 6 bases. CDR3 DNA: TGTGCCATCAGTCCGGGACAGGGGGCTGAAGCTTTCTTT. Encoded protein: CAISPGQGAEAFF.